A selection of T cell receptor beta chains follows, all from one sample in a study of T-cell memory formation after mild COVID-19. In TCRdb, the 5' RACE reads were re-called with MiXCR into one record per CDR3 protein. The repertoire holds around 310,000 distinct CDR3 sequences, with around a fifth as singletons. What was sequenced was PBMCs or a T cell subset sorted from them (not recorded which). These receptors originate from a man between 18 and 29 years old who had mild COVID-19 (a few samples of this study predate the infection). Cell type and time point are not known. The CDR3 runs from the conserved cysteine through the conserved F or W. A D gene is named only where the DNA matches it firmly. Clone size appears in some rows only: once, few, many, or a class for an expanded clone.

clone size: few
V gene: TRBV7-6
J gene: TRBJ2-5
D gene: TRBD2
CDR3 protein: CASSLRALRLAGETQYF
CDR3 DNA: TGTGCCAGCAGCTTACGGGCTCTTCGGCTAGCGGGCGAGACCCAGTACTTC

clone size: few
V gene: TRBV18
J gene: TRBJ2-2
D gene: .
CDR3 protein: CASSPDRTGELFF
CDR3 DNA: TGTGCCAGCTCACCTGACAGGACCGGGGAGCTGTTTTTT

clone size: few
V gene: TRBV4-3
J gene: TRBJ2-7
D gene: TRBD1
CDR3 protein: CASSQDGTGDKQYF
CDR3 DNA: TGCGCCAGCAGCCAAGACGGGACAGGGGATAAGCAGTACTTC

clone size: many
V gene: TRBV29-1
J gene: TRBJ2-7
D gene: TRBD1
CDR3 protein: CSVDDRGDEQYF
CDR3 DNA: TGCAGCGTTGACGACAGGGGCGACGAGCAGTACTTC

clone size: .
V gene: TRBV29-1
J gene: TRBJ2-5
D gene: .
CDR3 protein: CSVGLAEETQYF
CDR3 DNA: TGCAGCGTTGGGTTAGCGGAAGAGACCCAGTACTTC

clone size: .
V gene: TRBV18
J gene: TRBJ1-2
D gene: .
CDR3 protein: CASSEGSDYGYTF
CDR3 DNA: TGTGCCAGCTCTGAGGGGTCGGACTATGGCTACACCTTC

clone size: .
V gene: TRBV7-9
J gene: TRBJ2-2
D gene: .
CDR3 protein: CASSPVAATGELFF
CDR3 DNA: TGTGCCAGCAGCCCCGTGGCAGCAACCGGGGAGCTGTTTTTT

clone size: .
V gene: TRBV3-1
J gene: TRBJ1-5
D gene: .
CDR3 protein: CASSQVGANQPQHF
CDR3 DNA: TGTGCCAGCAGCCAAGTGGGTGCAAATCAGCCCCAGCATTTT

clone size: .
V gene: TRBV11-2
J gene: TRBJ2-2
D gene: .
CDR3 protein: CASSPGGIRDLRPGELFF
CDR3 DNA: TGTGCCAGCAGCCCCGGTGGGATCCGGGACCTTCGACCAGGGGAGCTGTTTTTT

clone size: few
V gene: TRBV20-1
J gene: TRBJ2-1
D gene: TRBD2
CDR3 protein: CSARSGGGVSYNEQFF
CDR3 DNA: TGCAGTGCTAGATCCGGCGGGGGGGTCTCCTACAATGAGCAGTTCTTC

clone size: few
V gene: TRBV27
J gene: TRBJ1-2
D gene: .
CDR3 protein: CASSLLLGAGGYTF
CDR3 DNA: TGTGCCAGCAGTTTACTGCTGGGGGCGGGTGGCTACACCTTC

clone size: few
V gene: TRBV5-1
J gene: TRBJ1-2
D gene: .
CDR3 protein: CASSLFQGDYGYTF
CDR3 DNA: TGCGCCAGCAGCTTGTTCCAGGGAGACTATGGCTACACCTTC

clone size: .
V gene: TRBV5-1
J gene: TRBJ2-2
D gene: .
CDR3 protein: CASSMGGTAGELFF
CDR3 DNA: TGCGCCAGCAGCATGGGGGGAACGGCCGGGGAGCTGTTTTTT

clone size: .
V gene: TRBV3-1
J gene: TRBJ2-3
D gene: TRBD1
CDR3 protein: CASSHLQGSADTQYF
CDR3 DNA: TGTGCCAGCAGCCACCTACAGGGGTCGGCAGATACGCAGTATTTT

clone size: .
V gene: TRBV6-1
J gene: TRBJ1-6
D gene: .
CDR3 protein: CASSEGSSYNSPLHF
CDR3 DNA: TGTGCCAGCAGTGAAGGCAGCTCCTATAATTCACCCCTCCACTTT

clone size: few
V gene: TRBV24-1
J gene: TRBJ2-7
D gene: .
CDR3 protein: CATSDPGQPYEQYF
CDR3 DNA: TGTGCCACCAGTGATCCAGGACAGCCCTACGAGCAGTACTTC

clone size: few
V gene: TRBV3-1
J gene: TRBJ1-1
D gene: .
CDR3 protein: CASTIGQTNTEAFF
CDR3 DNA: TGTGCCAGCACCATAGGACAGACGAACACTGAAGCTTTCTTT

clone size: .
V gene: TRBV29-1
J gene: TRBJ2-2
D gene: .
CDR3 protein: CSVEARPNGELFF
CDR3 DNA: TGCAGCGTTGAAGCACGTCCTAACGGGGAGCTGTTTTTT

clone size: few
V gene: TRBV6-5
J gene: TRBJ2-1
D gene: .
CDR3 protein: CASSLTPVLEQFF
CDR3 DNA: TGTGCCAGCAGCCTTACGCCTGTGCTAGAGCAGTTCTTC

clone size: .
V gene: TRBV12-3/TRBV12-4
J gene: TRBJ2-5
D gene: TRBD2
CDR3 protein: CASRGTSGAGTQYF
CDR3 DNA: TGTGCCAGCAGAGGGACTAGCGGGGCGGGGACCCAGTACTTC

clone size: .
V gene: TRBV7-3
J gene: TRBJ1-1
D gene: TRBD1
CDR3 protein: CASSEGQGPANTEAFF
CDR3 DNA: TGTGCCAGCAGCGAGGGACAGGGGCCAGCAAACACTGAAGCTTTCTTT

clone size: .
V gene: TRBV5-1
J gene: TRBJ2-3
D gene: .
CDR3 protein: CASSSPTLTHTDTQYF
CDR3 DNA: TGCGCCAGCAGCTCACCGACTCTTACCCACACAGATACGCAGTATTTT

clone size: .
V gene: TRBV11-1
J gene: TRBJ1-4
D gene: .
CDR3 protein: CASSVFGNNEKLFF
CDR3 DNA: TGTGCCAGCAGCGTTTTCGGGAATAATGAAAAACTGTTTTTT

clone size: once
V gene: TRBV29-1
J gene: TRBJ2-7
D gene: .
CDR3 protein: CSVYSPTGTSYEQYF
CDR3 DNA: TGCAGCGTTTACTCTCCGACAGGAACCTCCTACGAGCAGTACTTC

clone size: .
V gene: TRBV12-3/TRBV12-4
J gene: TRBJ1-2
D gene: .
CDR3 protein: CASSLGPRGYTF
CDR3 DNA: TGTGCCAGCAGCCTGGGACCACGGGGCTACACCTTC

clone size: .
V gene: TRBV5-1
J gene: TRBJ2-5
D gene: .
CDR3 protein: CASSLEGTGETQYF
CDR3 DNA: TGCGCCAGCAGCTTGGAGGGGACGGGAGAGACCCAGTACTTC

clone size: few
V gene: TRBV7-9
J gene: TRBJ2-1
D gene: TRBD2
CDR3 protein: CASSLTGLVNNEQFF
CDR3 DNA: TGTGCCAGCAGCTTAACCGGACTAGTGAACAATGAGCAGTTCTTC

clone size: few
V gene: TRBV19
J gene: TRBJ1-5
D gene: .
CDR3 protein: CASSIEASMRANQPQHF
CDR3 DNA: TGTGCCAGTAGTATAGAGGCATCCATGAGGGCAAATCAGCCCCAGCATTTT

clone size: .
V gene: TRBV4-2
J gene: TRBJ2-3
D gene: TRBD1
CDR3 protein: CASSQENRGTDTQYF
CDR3 DNA: TGTGCCAGCAGCCAAGAAAACAGGGGAACAGATACGCAGTATTTT

clone size: .
V gene: TRBV27
J gene: TRBJ1-1
D gene: .
CDR3 protein: CASSFLGGVEKTEAFF
CDR3 DNA: TGTGCCAGCAGTTTTTTAGGGGGAGTGGAGAAAACTGAAGCTTTCTTT

clone size: few
V gene: TRBV18
J gene: TRBJ2-5
D gene: TRBD2
CDR3 protein: CASSKRESQETQYF
CDR3 DNA: TGTGCCAGCTCAAAGCGGGAGAGCCAAGAGACCCAGTACTTC

clone size: .
V gene: TRBV28
J gene: TRBJ1-6
D gene: .
CDR3 protein: CASSLSEGYNSPLHF
CDR3 DNA: TGTGCCAGCAGTTTATCGGAGGGCTATAATTCACCCCTCCACTTT

clone size: .
V gene: TRBV5-1
J gene: TRBJ2-1
D gene: TRBD2
CDR3 protein: CASSFGTSGNEQFF
CDR3 DNA: TGCGCCAGCAGCTTTGGGACTAGCGGTAATGAGCAGTTCTTC

clone size: .
V gene: TRBV5-1
J gene: TRBJ1-1
D gene: .
CDR3 protein: CASRAGTSNTEAFF
CDR3 DNA: TGCGCCAGCAGGGCCGGGACATCGAACACTGAAGCTTTCTTT

clone size: many
V gene: TRBV29-1
J gene: TRBJ2-1
D gene: TRBD1
CDR3 protein: CSVEEPLDRATYNEQFF
CDR3 DNA: TGCAGCGTTGAAGAACCCCTGGACAGGGCGACCTACAATGAGCAGTTCTTC

clone size: few
V gene: TRBV7-9
J gene: TRBJ1-2
D gene: .
CDR3 protein: CASTRGNGYTF
CDR3 DNA: TGTGCCAGCACGCGGGGCAATGGCTACACCTTC

clone size: few
V gene: TRBV6-5
J gene: TRBJ1-2
D gene: TRBD1
CDR3 protein: CASSQPDRGRINGYTF
CDR3 DNA: TGTGCCAGCAGTCAGCCGGACAGGGGAAGAATTAATGGCTACACCTTC

clone size: once
V gene: TRBV10-3
J gene: TRBJ1-1
D gene: TRBD1
CDR3 protein: CAARGTGPTEAFF
CDR3 DNA: TGTGCCGCCCGGGGGACAGGGCCCACTGAAGCTTTCTTT

clone size: few
V gene: TRBV7-2
J gene: TRBJ2-1
D gene: .
CDR3 protein: CASSLSFVSDEQFF
CDR3 DNA: TGTGCCAGCAGCTTATCCTTCGTCAGTGATGAGCAGTTCTTC

clone size: .
V gene: TRBV7-9
J gene: TRBJ2-7
D gene: .
CDR3 protein: CASSLGPGNGYEQYF
CDR3 DNA: TGTGCCAGCAGCTTAGGACCGGGTAACGGCTACGAGCAGTACTTC

clone size: few
V gene: TRBV7-2
J gene: TRBJ1-1
D gene: .
CDR3 protein: CASSRYLAGEAFF
CDR3 DNA: TGTGCCAGCAGCCGATACCTTGCTGGGGAAGCTTTCTTT

clone size: .
V gene: TRBV5-1
J gene: TRBJ2-5
D gene: .
CDR3 protein: CASSLAGIMETQYF
CDR3 DNA: TGCGCCAGCAGCTTAGCGGGCATAATGGAGACCCAGTACTTC

clone size: .
V gene: TRBV7-8
J gene: TRBJ2-3
D gene: .
CDR3 protein: CASSPGARGTDTQYF
CDR3 DNA: TGTGCCAGCAGCCCTGGGGCAAGGGGCACAGATACGCAGTATTTT

clone size: few
V gene: TRBV20-1
J gene: TRBJ2-5
D gene: .
CDR3 protein: CSASPPLGGPVGETQYF
CDR3 DNA: TGCAGTGCTAGTCCCCCCCTCGGGGGGCCAGTAGGAGAGACCCAGTACTTC

clone size: .
V gene: TRBV3-1
J gene: TRBJ2-2
D gene: TRBD2
CDR3 protein: CASRPKTSGASGELFF
CDR3 DNA: TGTGCCAGCAGACCGAAGACTAGCGGGGCTAGCGGGGAGCTGTTTTTT

clone size: .
V gene: TRBV4-3
J gene: TRBJ2-1
D gene: .
CDR3 protein: CASSQEEGVEQFF
CDR3 DNA: TGCGCCAGCAGCCAAGAAGAGGGCGTCGAGCAGTTCTTC

clone size: few
V gene: TRBV9
J gene: TRBJ2-2
D gene: .
CDR3 protein: CASSVARGAGELFF
CDR3 DNA: TGTGCCAGCAGCGTAGCTCGCGGGGCCGGGGAGCTGTTTTTT

clone size: .
V gene: TRBV20-1
J gene: TRBJ2-5
D gene: TRBD2
CDR3 protein: CSARDLAGGQETQYF
CDR3 DNA: TGCAGTGCTAGAGATCTAGCGGGGGGGCAAGAGACCCAGTACTTC

clone size: few
V gene: TRBV7-2
J gene: TRBJ1-2
D gene: TRBD1
CDR3 protein: CASSLSGGTGEGYTF
CDR3 DNA: TGTGCCAGCAGCTTAAGCGGGGGGACAGGGGAAGGCTACACCTTC

clone size: few
V gene: TRBV5-1
J gene: TRBJ2-2
D gene: TRBD1
CDR3 protein: CASSFGQGKFQELFF
CDR3 DNA: TGCGCCAGCAGCTTCGGACAGGGAAAATTTCAGGAGCTGTTTTTT

clone size: .
V gene: TRBV5-1
J gene: TRBJ2-3
D gene: TRBD2
CDR3 protein: CASRLPGLASSTDTQYF
CDR3 DNA: TGCGCCAGCAGGTTACCGGGACTAGCGTCTAGCACAGATACGCAGTATTTT

clone size: few
V gene: TRBV7-8
J gene: TRBJ1-2
D gene: .
CDR3 protein: CASSTMGTGDAYGYTF
CDR3 DNA: TGTGCCAGCAGCACGATGGGCACAGGAGACGCTTATGGCTACACCTTC

clone size: .
V gene: TRBV6-2/TRBV6-3
J gene: TRBJ1-1
D gene: .
CDR3 protein: CASSPIYRASGTEAFF
CDR3 DNA: TGTGCCAGCAGTCCAATCTACAGGGCCAGCGGTACTGAAGCTTTCTTT

clone size: many
V gene: TRBV11-2
J gene: TRBJ2-1
D gene: .
CDR3 protein: CASSFGRQQFF
CDR3 DNA: TGTGCCAGCAGTTTCGGACGTCAGCAGTTCTTC

clone size: few
V gene: TRBV7-2
J gene: TRBJ2-3
D gene: .
CDR3 protein: CASHAGGRLTDTQYF
CDR3 DNA: TGTGCCAGCCATGCCGGGGGCCGGCTCACAGATACGCAGTATTTT

clone size: .
V gene: TRBV15
J gene: TRBJ2-3
D gene: .
CDR3 protein: CATSRVRDTQYF
CDR3 DNA: TGTGCCACCAGCAGAGTTCGGGATACGCAGTATTTT

clone size: few
V gene: TRBV7-7
J gene: TRBJ2-5
D gene: .
CDR3 protein: CASSLDVSPQETQYF
CDR3 DNA: TGTGCCAGCAGCTTAGATGTCTCACCGCAAGAGACCCAGTACTTC

clone size: few
V gene: TRBV28
J gene: TRBJ1-2
D gene: .
CDR3 protein: CASSSARGYGYTF
CDR3 DNA: TGTGCCAGCAGTTCAGCCCGAGGCTATGGCTACACCTTC

clone size: few
V gene: TRBV7-6
J gene: TRBJ1-1
D gene: TRBD1
CDR3 protein: CASSSGQGTEAFF
CDR3 DNA: TGTGCCAGCAGCTCGGGACAGGGGACTGAAGCTTTCTTT

clone size: few
V gene: TRBV18
J gene: TRBJ1-1
D gene: .
CDR3 protein: CASSQSEGPMNTEAFF
CDR3 DNA: TGTGCCAGCTCCCAGTCGGAGGGGCCCATGAACACTGAAGCTTTCTTT